Listed here are 20 T cell receptor beta chains from one sample, sequenced in a study of T cell responses to AZD1222 COVID-19 vaccine. Clones were read by immunoSEQ multiplex PCR, and TCRdb kept only the in-frame ones, dropping some. The sample lists roughly 130,000 clones; 75% to 90% were seen once. The source was peripheral blood, collected on day 0 of AZD1222 vaccination. Receptor source: an adult in good health.

The gene calls are TRBV5-5 and TRBJ1-1, with 8 positions matching TRBD1. Unmatched junction bases numbered 11, after V lost 5 bases and J lost 5 bases. Germline V CDR1 and CDR2: SGHKS, YYEKEE (reference sequence). The CDR3 covers 15 residues. The DNA of the CDR3 is TGTGCCAGCAGTTGGGCAGGGGGCGGAAGAACTGAAGCTTTCTTT. It is translated as CASSWAGGGRTEAFF.

The V gene is TRBV7-2, the J gene TRBJ1-3; D might be TRBD1 (5 bases). V gave up 5 bases and J gave up 6 bases, with 17 bases separating them. The CDR3 runs to 15 residues. CDR1 and CDR2 (germline): SGHTA, FQGNSA. DNA of the CDR3: TGTGCCAGCAGCCTGCAGGGACCTCCTGAAAACACCATATATTTT. This sequence encodes CASSLQGPPENTIYF.

V and J are TRBV6-5 and TRBJ1-5; TRBD1 matches 9 bases. Unmatched junction bases numbered 1, after V lost 5 bases and J lost 5 bases. Germline lookup yields CDR1 MNHEY and CDR2 SVGAGI. CDR3 length: 13 amino acids. The CDR3 is CASSRDRDQPQHF. The CDR3 bases are TGTGCCAGCAGTCGGGACAGGGATCAGCCCCAGCATTTT.

This clone was picked up a small number of times. CDR3 in DNA: TGTGCCAGCAGCTTGGAGGGGACCTATGGCTACACCTTC. This codes for CASSLEGTYGYTF. The V gene is TRBV5-5, the J gene TRBJ1-2; D possibly corresponds to TRBD1 (5 bases). V was cut by 0 bases and J by 4 bases, with 7 bases left in between. Germline CDR1 and CDR2: SGHKS and YYEKEE (reference sequence). This CDR3 has 13 amino acids.

The CDR3 here is CAWSVTGHEQYF. For the CDR3, the DNA is TGTGCCTGGAGTGTTACCGGACACGAGCAGTACTTC. V is TRBV30 and J is TRBJ2-7; no clear D gene. The V and J ends lost 0 bases and 5 bases respectively, with 8 bases between them. Germline CDR1 reads GTSNPN; CDR2 reads SVGIG (reference sequence). CDR3 length: 12 amino acids.

The gene calls are TRBV4-1 and TRBJ1-5, with D perhaps TRBD1 (5 bases). Germline V CDR1 and CDR2: MGHRA, YSYEKL. With 0 bases removed from V and 4 bases from J, the gap between germline ends came to 13 bases. The CDR3 contains 16 residues. The CDR3 bases are TGCGCCAGCAGCCAAGACAGGGTTTTAGGGAATCAGCCCCAGCATTTT. It yields the protein CASSQDRVLGNQPQHF.

The CDR3 region is CASTPPGQGLYEQYF. CDR3 nucleotides: TGTGCCAGCACTCCCCCAGGGCAGGGTCTCTACGAGCAGTACTTC. This sequence joins TRBV28 and TRBJ2-7; TRBD1 might be the D (5 bases). The V gene's germline CDR1 is MDHEN and CDR2 SYDVKM. The CDR3 has 15 residues. V was trimmed by 7 bases and J by 3 bases, leaving 19 bases between them.

This chain connects TRBV24-1 to TRBJ2-5, with D possibly matching TRBD1 (6 bases). This CDR3 is 14 amino acids long. The ends were cut back, 4 bases at V and 7 bases at J, with 15 bases in the middle. The germline gives CDR1 KGHDR, CDR2 SFDVKD. The CDR3 loop reads CATSDPGRGGTQYF. CDR3 sequence (DNA): TGTGCCACCAGTGACCCCGGAAGAGGGGGGACCCAGTACTTC.

The chain combines TRBV7-9 with TRBJ1-2; TRBD1 is a possible D gene (5 bases). Germline-derived CDR1 and CDR2 are SEHNR and FQNEAQ (reference sequence). The CDR3 length is 16 residues. With 8 bases removed from V and 5 bases from J, the gap between germline ends came to 24 bases. The DNA of the CDR3 is TGTGCCAGCGGCGGAAGGGGCTCGGTCGGGCATTATGGCTACACCTTC. This gives the protein CASGGRGSVGHYGYTF.

This chain links TRBV4-1 with TRBJ1-2; no definite D call. The length of the CDR3 is 15 residues. CDR1 and CDR2 from the germline V gene are MGHRA and YSYEKL. The V gene lost 0 bases and the J gene lost 5 bases, with 13 bases spanning the gap. The CDR3, as DNA: TGCGCCAGCAGCCAAGAGGGTTCCGGGCGGTATGGCTACACCTTC. This sequence encodes CASSQEGSGRYGYTF.

The chain employs TRBV24-1 and TRBJ1-5; 8 positions match TRBD1. In germline, CDR1 is KGHDR, CDR2 SFDVKD. The length of the CDR3 is 17 residues. V dropped 0 bases and J dropped 4; count of bases not matched to a gene: 7. CDR3 in DNA: TGTGCCACCAGTGATTTGAAGGGGACAGGTCTGAATCAGCCCCAGCATTTT. This translates into CATSDLKGTGLNQPQHF.

The chain joins TRBV4-1 to TRBJ1-1; maybe TRBD1 (6 bases). The CDR3 contains 15 residues. Trimming took 4 bases from V and 7 from J, leaving 19 bases between them. Germline values: CDR1 MGHRA, CDR2 YSYEKL. The CDR3 reads CASSLAGSGVSEAFF. In DNA form, the CDR3 reads TGCGCCAGCAGCCTAGCGGGGTCAGGGGTTAGTGAAGCTTTCTTT.

This clone is medium-sized in the sample. This chain links TRBV11-2 with TRBJ1-1, with TRBD1 matching over 8 bases. Looked up from germline, CDR1 is SGHAT and CDR2 is FQNNGV. V lost 4 bases and J lost 6; bases outside the gene matches: 4. The CDR3 contains 13 residues. CDR3: CASSSLRGPEAFF. In DNA, the CDR3 is TGTGCCAGCAGCTCCCTCAGGGGGCCTGAAGCTTTCTTT.

Details on this clone: Other DNA variants within this sample encode the same CDR3. This chain joins TRBV6-5 and TRBJ1-1; D uncertain. Germline CDR1 is MNHEY and CDR2 is SVGAGI. The CDR3 loop spans 15 amino acids. V was cut by 6 bases and J by 1 base, with 15 bases left in between. The CDR3 nucleotides are TGTGCCAGCAGCCTATACTCGGACGGGAACACTGAAGCTTTCTTT. Protein product: CASSLYSDGNTEAFF.

The J gene is TRBJ1-2, the V gene TRBV5-4; possible D gene TRBD1, 5 bases. V lost 2 bases to trimming and J lost 1 base, with 15 bases between them. This CDR3 is built from 16 residues. Germline-derived CDR1 and CDR2 are SGHNT and YYREEE (reference sequence). The CDR3 here is CASSFGDRGDNYGYTF. CDR3 nucleotides: TGTGCCAGCAGCTTCGGCGATAGGGGCGATAACTATGGCTACACCTTC.

This chain connects TRBV9 to TRBJ1-5; the match to TRBD1 covers 7 bases. The V segment lost 0 bases and the J segment 9 bases; nucleotides outside the gene matches: 3. The CDR3 consists of 13 residues. CDR1 and CDR2 from the germline V gene are SGDLS and YYNGEE. The DNA of the CDR3 is TGTGCCAGCAGCGTAGACAGGGGTGGGCCCCAGCATTTT. Amino acid sequence: CASSVDRGGPQHF.

The gene calls are TRBV7-8 and TRBJ1-2, with D possibly being TRBD1 (5 bases). This CDR3 is built from 16 residues. With 3 bases removed from V and 5 bases from J, the gap between germline ends came to 19 bases. In germline, CDR1 is SGHVS, CDR2 FQNEAQ. CDR3 amino acids: CASSLAGGRGAYGYTF. The CDR3 nucleotides read TGTGCCAGCAGCTTGGCGGGGGGGAGGGGCGCATATGGCTACACCTTC.

This clone appeared a single time. This chain links TRBV12-3 or TRBV12-4 with TRBJ1-5; 8 nucleotides match TRBD1. With 5 bases clipped from V and 4 bases from J, the junction kept 1 base outside the gene matches. There are 13 residues in the CDR3. CDR3 coding DNA: TGTGCCAGCAGTCGACAGGGGAATCAGCCCCAGCATTTT. It is translated as CASSRQGNQPQHF.

The gene calls are TRBV5-1 and TRBJ2-3; 7 nucleotides agree with TRBD1. Germline CDR1 and CDR2: SGHRS and YFSETQ. The CDR3 sequence is 15 residues long. Losses at the gene ends were 4 bases for V and 4 bases for J; bases not matched to a gene: 9. For the CDR3, the DNA is TGCGCCAGCAGCAGGGGGCGGGTTAGAGCAGATACGCAGTATTTT. It codes for CASSRGRVRADTQYF.

V and J are TRBV7-9 and TRBJ2-3, with TRBD2 as a possible D gene (7 bases). The V gene's germline CDR1 is SEHNR and CDR2 FQNEAQ (reference sequence). The V gene lost 2 bases and the J gene lost 5 bases, with 14 bases spanning the gap. The CDR3 runs 15 residues. CDR3 coding DNA: TGTGCCAGCAGCTTAAGGGGGGGGCGTGAAGATACGCAGTATTTT. Amino acid sequence: CASSLRGGREDTQYF.